The 32 T cell receptor beta chains given below trace back to one sample, sequenced in a study of T cell responses to AZD1222 COVID-19 vaccine. Measured with immunoSEQ multiplex PCR; TCRdb has only the in-frame clones, and not every one. The table records 100,000 to 150,000 clones, 88% of them present only once. This specimen consisted of peripheral blood, obtained on day 0 of AZD1222 vaccination. The source of these receptors is an adult in good health.

This chain uses TRBV9 with TRBJ2-7, with D unclear. Looked up from germline, CDR1 is SGDLS and CDR2 is YYNGEE. The length of the CDR3 is 14 residues. Trimming shortened V by 3 bases and J by 0 bases, and 10 bases separated the two germline ends. Here the CDR3 reads CASSASLSSYEQYF. The CDR3 DNA reads TGTGCCAGCAGCGCCTCACTCAGCTCCTACGAGCAGTACTTC.

This chain links TRBV27 with TRBJ1-3; no reliable D call. Germline CDR1 MNHEY, CDR2 SMNVEV (reference sequence). V was trimmed by 7 bases and J by 6 bases, leaving 16 bases between them. The CDR3 covers 14 residues. The CDR3: CASKGLGGENTIYF. As DNA, the CDR3 is TGTGCCAGCAAGGGCCTTGGCGGAGAAAACACCATATATTTT.

This sequence joins TRBV27 and TRBJ2-3; D unresolved. Trimming stripped 6 bases from V and 2 bases from J, with 12 bases between. Germline assignment: CDR1 MNHEY and CDR2 SMNVEV (reference sequence). CDR3 length: 14 amino acids. CDR3 loop: CASSKSDPTDTQYF. The CDR3 region has the DNA TGTGCCAGCAGCAAATCGGACCCCACAGATACGCAGTATTTT.

The rearrangement uses TRBV5-1 and TRBJ1-2, with TRBD1 matching 7 bases. CDR3 length: 16 residues. V shed 7 bases and J 5 bases; nucleotides not matched to a gene: 17. Germline V CDR1 and CDR2: SGHRS, YFSETQ. DNA for the CDR3: TGCGCCAGCTCTCTCTACGGGGACAGAGGCACTTATGGCTACACCTTC. This gives the protein CASSLYGDRGTYGYTF.

The chain's CDR3 is CASRDLDRALSGNTIYF. CDR3 sequence (DNA): TGTGCCAGTCGCGATCTGGACAGGGCACTCTCTGGAAACACCATATATTTT. V usage is TRBV19 and J usage is TRBJ1-3, with 8 bases lining up with TRBD1. J was trimmed by 0 bases and V by 8 bases; bases with no gene match: 12. This CDR3 is 17 amino acids long. CDR1 and CDR2 (germline): LNHDA, SQIVND (reference sequence).

The chain carries TRBV19 and TRBJ2-7; 7 nucleotides agree with TRBD1. Trimming at V came to 4 bases and at J to 5 bases, leaving 11 bases not matched to a gene. The CDR3 is 15 amino acids. The germline V gene encodes CDR1 LNHDA and CDR2 SQIVND (reference sequence). The CDR3 reads CASSTTGVASHEQYF. CDR3 DNA: TGTGCCAGTAGTACCACAGGGGTAGCGTCCCACGAGCAGTACTTC.

This chain joins TRBV7-3 and TRBJ2-4; the match to TRBD2 covers 7 bases. The CDR3 consists of 13 residues. The germline gives CDR1 SGHTA, CDR2 FQGTGA. V was clipped by 1 base and J by 8 bases; unmatched bases: 2. CDR3 DNA: TGTGCCAGCAGCTTAAGGGGAGGGGACATTCAGTACTTC. Translating it yields CASSLRGGDIQYF.

V is TRBV12-3 or TRBV12-4 and J is TRBJ2-7; 10 positions agree with TRBD1. The CDR3 covers 13 residues. V lost 8 bases and J lost 6; bases outside the gene matches: 7. The CDR3 sequence is CASGGTGEGEQYF. The CDR3 DNA sequence: TGTGCCAGCGGTGGGACAGGGGAAGGCGAGCAGTACTTC.

J is TRBJ1-5 and V is TRBV24-1; unclear D gene. V dropped 6 bases and J dropped 4 bases, with 12 bases sitting between them. The CDR3 runs 14 residues. CDR1 and CDR2 (germline): KGHDR, SFDVKD. CDR3 in DNA: TGTGCCACCAGTTCCGGCCTTCAAAATCAGCCCCAGCATTTT. It specifies CATSSGLQNQPQHF.

CDR3 sequence: CATSDLQATNEKLFF. The CDR3 nucleotides read TGTGCCACCAGTGATTTACAAGCAACTAATGAAAAACTGTTTTTT. The chain links TRBV24-1 to TRBJ1-4, with no clear D. Germline V gene data show CDR1 as KGHDR and CDR2 as SFDVKD. The V end was cut by 1 base, the J end by 0 bases, with 5 bases between. The CDR3 consists of 15 residues.

The sample holds one count of this clone. The V gene is TRBV19, the J gene TRBJ1-5, with TRBD1 identical over 7 bases. CDR1 LNHDA and CDR2 SQIVND come from the germline V gene (reference sequence). This CDR3 is 13 amino acids long. V shed 6 bases, J shed 3 bases, and the junction held 2 bases outside the gene matches. The CDR3 coding sequence is TGTGCCAGTAGGGACAGGTACAATCAGCCCCAGCATTTT. Translation gives CASRDRYNQPQHF.

The CDR3 spells CASRMRGWGYEQYF. CDR3 nucleotide sequence: TGTGCCAGCAGAATGCGGGGGTGGGGCTACGAGCAGTACTTC. The genes are TRBV27 and TRBJ2-7, with 7 bases aligning to TRBD2. CDR1 is MNHEY and CDR2 is SMNVEV in the germline V gene (reference sequence). The CDR3 sequence is 14 residues long. J gave up 3 bases and V 6 bases, and 8 bases lay outside the gene matches.

The rearrangement joins TRBV7-3 to TRBJ1-1; weak D call: TRBD1 (5 bases). Germline V gene data show CDR1 as SGHTA and CDR2 as FQGTGA. The CDR3 contains 15 residues. V was pared by 2 bases and J by 1 base, with 11 bases between. CDR3 region: CASSLQGASNTEAFF. CDR3 DNA sequence: TGTGCCAGCAGCTTACAGGGTGCTTCGAACACTGAAGCTTTCTTT.

V usage is TRBV3-1 (or the pseudogene TRBV3-2) and J usage is TRBJ2-1; TRBD2 is a possible D gene (6 bases). The germline gives CDR1 LGHDT, CDR2 YNNKEL (reference sequence). The ends were cut back, 6 bases at V and 15 bases at J, with 15 bases in the middle. CDR3 length: 11 amino acids. The CDR3, as DNA: TGTGCCAGCAGGCATAGGGGACTCGCGTTCTTC. It yields the protein CASRHRGLAFF.

The gene calls are TRBV11-2 and TRBJ1-6; 7 bases match TRBD1. V was clipped by 5 bases and J by 7 bases; unmatched bases: 2. The V gene's germline CDR1 is SGHAT and CDR2 FQNNGV. The CDR3 covers 13 residues. The CDR3 is CASSVTGNSPLHF. In nucleotides, the CDR3 is TGTGCCAGCAGCGTGACAGGGAATTCACCCCTCCACTTT.

This chain links TRBV7-2 with TRBJ1-1; D not certain. The ends were cut back, 6 bases at V and 0 bases at J, with 8 bases in the middle. Germline V lookup: CDR1 SGHTA, CDR2 FQGNSA. The CDR3 has 13 amino acids. In DNA, the CDR3 is TGTGCCAGCAGGGACGTTATGAACACTGAAGCTTTCTTT. Protein product: CASRDVMNTEAFF.

Concerning this clone: Other DNA sequences of this sample code for an identical CDR3. The chain combines TRBV12-3 or TRBV12-4 with TRBJ2-7; no clear D. V was shortened by 4 bases and J by 3 bases, with 4 bases between the two germline ends. This CDR3 has 11 residues. CDR3: CASSSNYEQYF. The DNA of the CDR3 is TGTGCCAGCAGTTCCAACTACGAGCAGTACTTC.

This chain joins TRBV27 and TRBJ2-7; tentatively, D is TRBD1 (6 bases). Per the germline V gene, CDR1 is MNHEY and CDR2 is SMNVEV (reference sequence). Trimming took off 3 bases at V and 3 bases at J, with 12 bases between the two ends. The CDR3 is 14 amino acids. The CDR3 here is CASSLTGTNYEQYF. DNA of the CDR3: TGTGCCAGCAGTTTGACAGGTACTAACTACGAGCAGTACTTC.

The V gene is TRBV30, the J gene TRBJ2-1; D gene ambiguous. Trimming stripped 0 bases from V and 6 bases from J, with 12 bases between. This CDR3 is built from 14 residues. CDR1 is GTSNPN and CDR2 is SVGIG in the germline V gene (reference sequence). CDR3 DNA: TGTGCCTGGAGTGTAGCAGCCTCATTCAATGAGCAGTTCTTC. Translation: CAWSVAASFNEQFF.

The chain joins TRBV9 to TRBJ1-3, with D uncertain. The CDR3 has 18 amino acids. Looked up from germline, CDR1 is SGDLS and CDR2 is YYNGEE. The germline V and J ends were trimmed by 4 bases and 0 bases, with 20 bases remaining between them. The CDR3 sequence is CASSPYDDLESSGNTIYF. CDR3 DNA sequence: TGTGCCAGCAGCCCATACGACGACCTTGAATCCTCTGGAAACACCATATATTTT.

The chain is built from TRBV11-3 and TRBJ2-1; no firm D call. Deletions cut 0 bases from V and 8 bases from J, with 11 bases between. CDR1 is SGHNT, CDR2 YENEEA, per germline. The CDR3 is made up of 14 amino acids. The DNA of the CDR3 is TGTGCCAGCAGCTTAGATCCCACCCGCGATGAGCAGTTCTTC. Its translation: CASSLDPTRDEQFF.

V is TRBV30 and J is TRBJ2-1; D not certain. In germline, CDR1 is GTSNPN, CDR2 SVGIG (reference sequence). V lost 0 bases and J lost 5, with 5 bases in between. This CDR3 has 12 residues. CDR3 amino acids: CAWSVWDNEQFF. The CDR3, as DNA: TGTGCCTGGAGTGTATGGGACAATGAGCAGTTCTTC.

This rearrangement joins TRBV11-3 to TRBJ2-1; 7 bases agree with TRBD2. J gave up 8 bases and V 4 bases, and 8 bases lay outside the gene matches. From germline, CDR1 is SGHNT and CDR2 YENEEA. This CDR3 comprises 14 residues. The CDR3 sequence: CASSSRLAVDEQFF. For the CDR3, the DNA is TGTGCCAGCAGCTCCCGGCTAGCGGTTGATGAGCAGTTCTTC.

V and J are TRBV6-5 and TRBJ2-4, with D perhaps matching TRBD2 (6 bases). The CDR3 extends over 15 amino acids. With 6 bases removed from V and 0 bases from J, the gap between germline ends came to 12 bases. The germline gives CDR1 MNHEY, CDR2 SVGAGI. The CDR3 DNA reads TGTGCCAGCAGCCCCTCGGGGGTAGCCAAAAACATTCAGTACTTC. This translates into CASSPSGVAKNIQYF.

V and J are TRBV18 and TRBJ1-1; D gene ambiguous. Germline V CDR1 and CDR2: KGHSH, LQKENI. The CDR3 loop spans 14 amino acids. Trimming removed 1 base from V and 1 base from J, with 7 bases in between. The CDR3 sequence: CASSPRQTNTEAFF. CDR3 coding DNA: TGTGCCAGCTCACCACGGCAAACGAACACTGAAGCTTTCTTT.

The gene calls are TRBV9 and TRBJ1-4, with a tentative D call TRBD1 (5 bases). The germline V and J ends were trimmed by 5 bases and 8 bases, with 13 bases remaining between them. There are 13 residues in the CDR3. Germline V gene lookup returns CDR1 SGDLS and CDR2 YYNGEE. CDR3 amino acids: CASSRGSGEKLFF. The CDR3 coding sequence is TGTGCCAGCAGTAGGGGTTCAGGAGAAAAACTGTTTTTT.

This clone has more than one count but fewer than ten. This chain uses TRBV7-3 with TRBJ1-1, with D hard to call. Trimming cost V 1 base and J 4 bases, with 7 bases left between them. The CDR3 contains 13 residues. CDR1 is SGHTA and CDR2 is FQGTGA in the germline V gene. The CDR3 coding sequence is TGTGCCAGCAGCTTAATACCGAGCACTGAAGCTTTCTTT. It translates to CASSLIPSTEAFF.

The chain's CDR3 is CASRLEGGLYGYTF. CDR3 nucleotides: TGTGCCAGCAGATTAGAAGGGGGACTATATGGCTACACCTTC. This chain joins TRBV5-4 and TRBJ1-2; D is possibly TRBD1 (6 bases). The germline V and J ends were trimmed by 5 bases and 5 bases, with 16 bases remaining between them. CDR3 length: 14 residues. Per germline, CDR1 SGHNT and CDR2 YYREEE (reference sequence).

The chain uses TRBV10-3 and TRBJ2-1, with 9 bases matching TRBD1. With 6 bases clipped from V and 5 bases from J, the junction kept 5 bases outside the gene matches. The CDR3 runs to 14 residues. CDR1 and CDR2 from the germline V gene are ENHRY and SYGVKD. As DNA, the CDR3 is TGTGCCATCAGATCGGGACAGGGCGACAATGAGCAGTTCTTC. Its protein is CAIRSGQGDNEQFF.

The gene calls are TRBV24-1 and TRBJ1-1, with D possibly matching TRBD1 (5 bases). This CDR3 contains 15 residues. The ends were cut back, 2 bases at V and 5 bases at J, with 14 bases in the middle. Germline CDR1 is KGHDR and CDR2 is SFDVKD. The CDR3 loop reads CATSDSSPRGTEAFF. For the CDR3, the DNA is TGTGCCACCAGTGATTCGTCTCCCCGGGGGACTGAAGCTTTCTTT.

This clone occurred once. The chain joins TRBV19 to TRBJ2-7, with D tentatively TRBD1 (6 bases). CDR3 length equals 16 residues. Germline V gene data show CDR1 as LNHDA and CDR2 as SQIVND (reference sequence). V lost 0 bases, J lost 0 bases, and 12 bases lay in between. CDR3 in DNA: TGTGCCAGTAGTATAGATAGGACAGAGAACTCCTACGAGCAGTACTTC. Protein: CASSIDRTENSYEQYF.

The chain joins TRBV6-5 to TRBJ2-3; tentatively, D is TRBD2 (5 bases). From germline, CDR1 is MNHEY and CDR2 SVGAGI. The CDR3 contains 14 residues. Trimming took off 6 bases at V and 4 bases at J, with 14 bases between the two ends. CDR3 DNA: TGTGCCAGCAGCCGAGGGTCTCGACCAGATACGCAGTATTTT. Translation gives CASSRGSRPDTQYF.